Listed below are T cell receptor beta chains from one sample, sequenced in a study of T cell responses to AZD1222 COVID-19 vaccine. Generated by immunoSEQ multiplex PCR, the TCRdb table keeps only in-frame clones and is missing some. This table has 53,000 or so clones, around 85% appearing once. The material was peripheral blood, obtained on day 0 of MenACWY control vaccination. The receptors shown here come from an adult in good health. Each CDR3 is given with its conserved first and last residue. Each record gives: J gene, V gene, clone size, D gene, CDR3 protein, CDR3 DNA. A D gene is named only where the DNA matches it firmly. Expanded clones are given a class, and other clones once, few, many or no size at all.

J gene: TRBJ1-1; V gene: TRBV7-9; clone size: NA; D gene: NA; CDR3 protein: CASSFGASPEAFF; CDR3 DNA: TGTGCCAGCAGCTTCGGGGCTAGCCCCGAAGCTTTCTTT
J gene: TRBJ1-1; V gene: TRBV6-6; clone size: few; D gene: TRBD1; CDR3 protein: CASSRVPGQGMNTEAFF; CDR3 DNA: TGTGCCAGCAGCCGAGTCCCGGGACAGGGAATGAACACTGAAGCTTTCTTT
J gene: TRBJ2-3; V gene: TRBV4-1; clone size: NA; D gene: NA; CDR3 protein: CASSHSGLGTDTQYF; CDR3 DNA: TGCGCCAGCAGCCACTCGGGACTGGGCACAGATACGCAGTATTTT
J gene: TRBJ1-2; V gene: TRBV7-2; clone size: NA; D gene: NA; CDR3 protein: CASSSSGGNYGYTF; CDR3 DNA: TGTGCCAGCAGCTCCTCGGGCGGTAACTATGGCTACACCTTC
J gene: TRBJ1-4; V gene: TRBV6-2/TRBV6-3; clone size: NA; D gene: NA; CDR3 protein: CASSAYRSRNEKLFF; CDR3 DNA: TGTGCCAGCAGTGCCTACAGGTCGAGGAATGAAAAACTGTTTTTT
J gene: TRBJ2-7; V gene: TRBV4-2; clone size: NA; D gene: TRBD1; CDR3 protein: CASSQDPVQGSSYEQYF; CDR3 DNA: TGTGCCAGCAGCCAAGATCCAGTACAGGGGAGCTCCTACGAGCAGTACTTC
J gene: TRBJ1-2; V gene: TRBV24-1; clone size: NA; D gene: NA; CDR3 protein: CATSREDAMATSYTF; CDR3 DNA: TGTGCCACCAGTAGGGAGGACGCTATGGCTACCTCCTACACCTTC
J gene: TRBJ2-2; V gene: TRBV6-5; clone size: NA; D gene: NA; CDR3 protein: CASNQEGSTGELFF; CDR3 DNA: TGTGCCAGCAACCAGGAGGGTAGCACCGGGGAGCTGTTTTTT
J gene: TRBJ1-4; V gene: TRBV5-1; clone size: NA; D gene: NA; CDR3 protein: CASSLGGSNEKLFF; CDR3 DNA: TGCGCCAGCAGTCTGGGCGGAAGTAATGAAAAACTGTTTTTT
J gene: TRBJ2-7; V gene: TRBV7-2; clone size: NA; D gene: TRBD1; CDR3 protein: CASSGRGRQSYEQYF; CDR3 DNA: TGTGCCAGCAGCGGCAGGGGGCGCCAATCCTACGAGCAGTACTTC
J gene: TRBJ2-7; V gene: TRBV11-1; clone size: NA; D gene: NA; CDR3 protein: CASSLAEDYEQYF; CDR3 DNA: TGTGCCAGCAGCTTAGCTGAGGACTACGAGCAGTACTTC
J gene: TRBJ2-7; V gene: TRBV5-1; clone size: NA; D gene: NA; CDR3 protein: CASSRRGGNEQYF; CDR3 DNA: TGCGCCAGCAGCCGTAGGGGGGGTAACGAGCAGTACTTC
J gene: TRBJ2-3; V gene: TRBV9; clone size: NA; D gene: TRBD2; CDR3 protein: CASSVGTGGGTDTQYF; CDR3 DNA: TGTGCCAGCAGCGTAGGTACGGGAGGGGGTACAGATACGCAGTATTTT
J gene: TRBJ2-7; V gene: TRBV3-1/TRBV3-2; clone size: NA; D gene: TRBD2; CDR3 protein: CASSRGTSGSYEQYF; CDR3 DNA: TGTGCCAGCAGCCGTGGGACTAGCGGTTCCTACGAGCAGTACTTC
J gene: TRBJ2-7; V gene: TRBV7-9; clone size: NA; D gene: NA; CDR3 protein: CASGYRDYEQYF; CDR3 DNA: TGTGCCAGCGGATACAGGGATTACGAGCAGTACTTC
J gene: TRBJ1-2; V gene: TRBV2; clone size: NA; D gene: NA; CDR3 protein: CASRVAGGGYTF; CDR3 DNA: TGTGCCAGCAGGGTGGCTGGCGGGGGCTACACCTTC
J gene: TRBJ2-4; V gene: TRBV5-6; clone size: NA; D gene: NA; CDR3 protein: CASSFGLAEKNIQYF; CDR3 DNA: TGTGCCAGCAGCTTTGGTCTGGCTGAAAAAAACATTCAGTACTTC
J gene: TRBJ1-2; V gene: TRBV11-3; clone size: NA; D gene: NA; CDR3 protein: CASSLEKQTRGYTF; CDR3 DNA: TGTGCCAGCAGCTTGGAAAAACAGACCCGGGGCTACACCTTC
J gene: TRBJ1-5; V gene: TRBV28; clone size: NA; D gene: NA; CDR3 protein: CASSPLSNSNQPQHF; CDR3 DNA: TGTGCCAGCAGCCCCTTAAGTAATAGCAATCAGCCCCAGCATTTT
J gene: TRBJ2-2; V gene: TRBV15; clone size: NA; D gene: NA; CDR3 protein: CATSREPPGELFF; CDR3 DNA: TGTGCCACCAGCAGAGAACCTCCCGGGGAGCTGTTTTTT
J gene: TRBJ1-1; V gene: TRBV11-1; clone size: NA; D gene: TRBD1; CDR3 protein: CASSLARGDTEAFF; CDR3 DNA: TGTGCCAGCAGCTTAGCCAGGGGGGACACTGAAGCTTTCTTT
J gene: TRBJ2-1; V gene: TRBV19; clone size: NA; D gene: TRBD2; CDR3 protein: CASSTRGLAGESEQFF; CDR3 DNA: TGTGCCAGTAGTACTAGGGGACTAGCGGGAGAAAGTGAGCAGTTCTTC
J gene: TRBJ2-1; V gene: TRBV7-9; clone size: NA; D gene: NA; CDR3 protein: CASSWGNSYNEQFF; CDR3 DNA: TGTGCCAGCAGCTGGGGCAACTCCTACAATGAGCAGTTCTTC
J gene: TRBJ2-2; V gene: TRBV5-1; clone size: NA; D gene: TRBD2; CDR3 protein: CASSLASGRSAGELFF; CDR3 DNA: TGCGCCAGCAGCTTGGCTAGCGGGAGGTCGGCCGGGGAGCTGTTTTTT
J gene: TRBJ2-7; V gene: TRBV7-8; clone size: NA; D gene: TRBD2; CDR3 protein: CASSSETSIDEQYF; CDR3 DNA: TGTGCCAGCAGCTCGGAGACTAGCATCGACGAGCAGTACTTC